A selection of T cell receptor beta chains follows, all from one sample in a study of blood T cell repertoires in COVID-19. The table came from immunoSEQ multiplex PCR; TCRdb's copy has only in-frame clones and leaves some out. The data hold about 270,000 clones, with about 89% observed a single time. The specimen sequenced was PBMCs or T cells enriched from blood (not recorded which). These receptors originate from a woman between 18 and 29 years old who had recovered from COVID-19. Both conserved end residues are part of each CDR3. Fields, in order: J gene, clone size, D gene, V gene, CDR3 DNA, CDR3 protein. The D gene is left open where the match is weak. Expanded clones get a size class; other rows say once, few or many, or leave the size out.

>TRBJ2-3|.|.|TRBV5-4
TGTGCCAGCAGACCAGGGACTCCTGAAGGGGATACGCAGTATTTT
CASRPGTPEGDTQYF
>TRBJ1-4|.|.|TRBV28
TGTGCCAGCAGGGGGAGGGTGCCTCTTTTCTTCTGGGAGAGGGAAAAACTGTTTTTT
CASRGRVPLFFWEREKLFF
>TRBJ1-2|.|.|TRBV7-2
TGTGCCAGCAGCTTAGCTGAGAATGGTGGCTACACCTTC
CASSLAENGGYTF
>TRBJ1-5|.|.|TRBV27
TGTGCCAGCAGCCTTAGCCCCCGTCAGCCCCAGCATTTT
CASSLSPRQPQHF
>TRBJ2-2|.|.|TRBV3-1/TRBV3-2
TGTGCCAGCAGCCCAAGACTGAACACCGGGGAGCTGTTTTTT
CASSPRLNTGELFF
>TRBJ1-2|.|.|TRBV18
TGTGCCAGCTCTCCCGAAGGAGGGAGTCGGGGCTACACCTTC
CASSPEGGSRGYTF
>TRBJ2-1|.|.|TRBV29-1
TGCAGCGTTGGCGGATACAATGAGCAGTTCTTC
CSVGGYNEQFF
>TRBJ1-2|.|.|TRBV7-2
TGTGCCAGCAGCTTAGAAACAGTTTATGGCTACACCTTC
CASSLETVYGYTF
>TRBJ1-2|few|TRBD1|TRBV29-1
TGCAGCGTTGAGGACGGGACAGGGTATGGCTACACCTTC
CSVEDGTGYGYTF
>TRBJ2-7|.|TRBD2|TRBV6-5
TGTGCCAGCAGTTCCCAGACTAGCGGAGCGACCTACGAGCAGTACTTC
CASSSQTSGATYEQYF
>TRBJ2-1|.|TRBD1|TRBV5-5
TGTGCCAGCAGCTTTGGGACAGGGGGGTACAATGAGCAGTTCTTC
CASSFGTGGYNEQFF
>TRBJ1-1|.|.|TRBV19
TGTGCCAGTAGTATTCTAGGGGTTAAGGACACTGAAGCTTTCTTT
CASSILGVKDTEAFF
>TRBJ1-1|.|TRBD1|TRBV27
TGTGCCAGCAGTTTAGGGACAGCCGGGGACACTGAAGCTTTCTTT
CASSLGTAGDTEAFF
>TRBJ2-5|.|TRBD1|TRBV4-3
TGCGCCAGCAGCCAATTTACAGGGGCCATCCAAGAGACCCAGTACTTC
CASSQFTGAIQETQYF
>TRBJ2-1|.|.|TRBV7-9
TGTGCCAGCAGCCTCGTCGGATGGGGGGACAATGAGCAGTTCTTC
CASSLVGWGDNEQFF